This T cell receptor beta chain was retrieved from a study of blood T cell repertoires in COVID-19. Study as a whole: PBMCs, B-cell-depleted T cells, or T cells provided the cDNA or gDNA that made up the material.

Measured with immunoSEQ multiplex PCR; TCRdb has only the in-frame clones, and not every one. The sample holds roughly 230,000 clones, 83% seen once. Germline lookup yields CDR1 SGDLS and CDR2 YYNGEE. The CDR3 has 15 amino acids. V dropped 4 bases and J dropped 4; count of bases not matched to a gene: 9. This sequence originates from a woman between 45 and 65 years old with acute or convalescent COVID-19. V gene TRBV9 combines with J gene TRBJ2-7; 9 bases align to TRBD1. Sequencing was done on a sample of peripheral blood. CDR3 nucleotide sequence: TGTGCCAGCAGCACCAACAGGGGGCTAGAATACGAGCAGTACTTC. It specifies CASSTNRGLEYEQYF.